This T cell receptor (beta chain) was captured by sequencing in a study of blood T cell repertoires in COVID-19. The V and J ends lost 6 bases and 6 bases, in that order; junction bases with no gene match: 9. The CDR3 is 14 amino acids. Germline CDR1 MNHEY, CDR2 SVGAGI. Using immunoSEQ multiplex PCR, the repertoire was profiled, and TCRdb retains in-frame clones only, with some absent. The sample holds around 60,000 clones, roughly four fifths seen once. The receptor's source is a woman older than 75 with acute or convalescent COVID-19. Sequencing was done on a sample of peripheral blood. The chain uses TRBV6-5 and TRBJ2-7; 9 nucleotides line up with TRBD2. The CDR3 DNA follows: TGTGCCAGCAGAAATAGCGGGGGCGGTTCCGAGCAGTACTTC. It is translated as CASRNSGGGSEQYF.